This T cell receptor (beta chain) was retrieved from a study of post-analysis software for immune sequencing data. Across the study: Relapsing-remitting, secondary progressive and progressive-relapsing multiple sclerosis courses were included. Study-wide findings and caveats: A few TRBV segments, TRBV5-6, TRBV5-1 and TRBV20-1 among them, were found more frequent in patients than controls.

Per the germline V gene, CDR1 is SGHRS and CDR2 is YFSETQ. Trimming stripped 7 bases from V and 1 base from J, with 14 bases between. CDR3 length: 14 amino acids. Only one count was recorded for this clonotype. Its antigen remains unknown. The authors incorporated unique molecular identifiers into the TCR beta cDNA libraries. TCRdb independently ran MiXCR on the PCR reads; one entry per CDR3 protein. This sample has about 820,000 distinct CDR3 sequences, with roughly 50% found just once. The sequenced sample consisted of blood. The TCR originated in a girl aged 5-17 years with multiple sclerosis. This chain links TRBV5-1 with TRBJ2-5, with D possibly matching TRBD1 (6 bases). CDR3 amino acids: CASQTGSCQETQYF. The DNA for the CDR3 is TGCGCCAGCCAAACAGGGTCCTGCCAAGAGACCCAGTACTTC.